This entry is about one T cell receptor beta chain. Primed by a sample-barcoded 5' primer and a J-beta primer mix, a second PCR proceeded for 7 to 11 cycles. MiXCR was run by TCRdb on the 5' RACE reads, yielding one entry per CDR3 protein. The sample lists 750,000 to 950,000 distinct CDR3 sequences; approximately 53% were seen once. This record belongs to a study of blood T cells in healthy people across ages. The length of the CDR3 is 15 residues. Germline lookup yields CDR1 MNHNY and CDR2 SVGAGI (reference sequence). Unmatched junction bases numbered 12, after V lost 7 bases and J lost 3 bases. Input material: blood. The genes are TRBV6-6 and TRBJ2-7; TRBD2 aligns across 7 bases. The sequence came from an elderly man in good health. The CDR3 DNA sequence: TGTGCCAGCACCGCTAGCGGAAAGACCAGCTACGAGCAGTACTTC. It yields the protein CASTASGKTSYEQYF.